A selection of T cell receptor beta chains follows, all from one sample in a study of blood T cell repertoires in COVID-19. Assay: immunoSEQ multiplex PCR; the TCRdb copy retains only in-frame clones and omits some. The table has 35,000 to 50,000 clones, roughly 90% seen once. Material: peripheral blood. The receptors shown here come from a man in his fifties or sixties with active COVID-19. Both conserved end residues are part of each CDR3. Fields, in order: clone size, D gene, V gene, J gene, CDR3 protein, CDR3 DNA. The D gene is left open where the match is weak. Rows give clone size only sometimes, using once, few, many, or a class for an expanded clone.

size: -
D: TRBD1
V: TRBV7-9
J: TRBJ1-4
CDR3: CASSYPTGGQEKLFF
DNA: TGTGCCAGCAGCTACCCGACAGGGGGGCAAGAAAAACTGTTTTTT

size: -
D: -
V: TRBV6-4
J: TRBJ1-1
CDR3: CASKAEDRLVTEAFF
DNA: TGTGCCAGCAAGGCGGAAGACCGACTGGTCACTGAAGCTTTCTTT

size: -
D: -
V: TRBV6-5
J: TRBJ1-1
CDR3: CASSTRQAVEAFF
DNA: TGTGCCAGCAGTACCCGACAGGCGGTTGAAGCTTTCTTT

size: -
D: -
V: TRBV21-1
J: TRBJ2-7
CDR3: CASFGQWGTYEQYF
DNA: TGTGCCAGCTTTGGACAATGGGGCACCTACGAGCAGTACTTC

size: -
D: -
V: TRBV18
J: TRBJ1-6
CDR3: CASLDRINSPLHF
DNA: TGTGCCAGCCTCGACAGAATTAATTCACCCCTCCACTTT

size: -
D: -
V: TRBV6-5
J: TRBJ2-1
CDR3: CASRGHADNEQFF
DNA: TGTGCCAGCAGGGGACACGCAGACAATGAGCAGTTCTTC

size: -
D: -
V: TRBV6-5
J: TRBJ1-1
CDR3: CASRLQGGLSTEAFF
DNA: TGTGCCAGCAGGCTACAGGGAGGGTTGTCCACTGAAGCTTTCTTT

size: -
D: -
V: TRBV7-2
J: TRBJ2-3
CDR3: CASSRDFSTDTQYF
DNA: TGTGCCAGCAGTCGGGACTTTAGCACAGATACGCAGTATTTT

size: few
D: TRBD1
V: TRBV11-2
J: TRBJ1-1
CDR3: CASSSRGDRGAMNTEAFF
DNA: TGTGCCAGCAGCTCCAGAGGGGACAGGGGTGCCATGAACACTGAAGCTTTCTTT

size: -
D: -
V: TRBV3-1/TRBV3-2
J: TRBJ2-5
CDR3: CASSQGLTNQETQYF
DNA: TGTGCCAGCAGCCAAGGGTTGACTAATCAAGAGACCCAGTACTTC

size: -
D: -
V: TRBV25-1
J: TRBJ2-6
CDR3: CASSAISSGANVLTF
DNA: TGTGCCAGCAGTGCTATCTCCTCTGGGGCCAACGTCCTGACTTTC

size: -
D: TRBD1
V: TRBV19
J: TRBJ1-2
CDR3: CASSQTGGIGYGYTF
DNA: TGTGCCAGTAGCCAGACAGGGGGCATAGGCTATGGCTACACCTTC

size: -
D: -
V: TRBV6-5
J: TRBJ1-2
CDR3: CASSSGGGSAYGYTF
DNA: TGTGCCAGCAGCTCCGGCGGGGGTTCAGCTTATGGCTACACCTTC

size: -
D: TRBD1
V: TRBV12-5
J: TRBJ2-2
CDR3: CASGTLQGANTGELFF
DNA: TGTGCTAGTGGTACACTACAGGGGGCGAACACCGGGGAGCTGTTTTTT

size: -
D: -
V: TRBV6-1
J: TRBJ1-4
CDR3: CASSEETGRGEKLFF
DNA: TGTGCCAGCAGTGAAGAAACAGGGAGGGGTGAAAAACTGTTTTTT

size: -
D: TRBD1
V: TRBV30
J: TRBJ2-7
CDR3: CAGKGAGQGSSEQYF
DNA: TGTGCCGGGAAGGGAGCCGGACAGGGTTCATCCGAGCAGTACTTC

size: -
D: -
V: TRBV6-5
J: TRBJ2-3
CDR3: CASRGTVTDTQYF
DNA: TGTGCCAGCAGAGGGACTGTCACAGATACGCAGTATTTT

size: -
D: TRBD2
V: TRBV7-3
J: TRBJ2-1
CDR3: CASSLSGTTYNEQFF
DNA: TGTGCCAGCAGCCTAAGCGGGACTACCTACAATGAGCAGTTCTTC

size: -
D: -
V: TRBV2
J: TRBJ2-2
CDR3: CASSQAGAGELFF
DNA: TGTGCCAGCAGCCAAGCAGGGGCCGGGGAGCTGTTTTTT

size: -
D: -
V: TRBV4-3
J: TRBJ2-2
CDR3: CASSQEWAGLRPTGELFF
DNA: TGCGCCAGCAGCCAAGAATGGGCAGGGTTGCGCCCAACCGGGGAGCTGTTTTTT

size: -
D: TRBD1
V: TRBV28
J: TRBJ1-1
CDR3: CAGQGLGFSEAFF
DNA: TGTGCCGGACAGGGCTTGGGGTTCTCTGAAGCTTTCTTT

size: -
D: TRBD2
V: TRBV9
J: TRBJ2-1
CDR3: CASSEESGGAIAYNEQFF
DNA: TGTGCCAGCAGCGAGGAGAGCGGGGGGGCCATAGCCTACAATGAGCAGTTCTTC

size: -
D: -
V: TRBV7-2
J: TRBJ2-5
CDR3: CASSRGRVAGETQYF
DNA: TGTGCCAGCAGTCGGGGGAGAGTAGCCGGGGAGACCCAGTACTTC

size: -
D: -
V: TRBV7-9
J: TRBJ1-1
CDR3: CASSFRENTEAFF
DNA: TGTGCCAGCAGCTTTCGGGAGAACACTGAAGCTTTCTTT